This T cell receptor (beta chain) was identified in a study of cytomegalovirus exposure and HLA in healthy donors. 13 Jbeta primers and 60 Vbeta primers were used for the PCR. Under the authors' procedure: Roughly 10 million shared chains were among the roughly 80 million unique TCR beta chains that a later analysis counted. TCRdb keeps only in-frame clones here, not all; method: immunoSEQ multiplex PCR. The V and J calls and clone size come from that table; D and trimming were worked out from the DNA. This sample yields 170,000 or so clones, of which around 82% are seen a single time; around 13% belongs to the top ten. This clone was seen more than once but under ten times. Germline V lookup: CDR1 SNHLY, CDR2 FYNNEI. This CDR3 has 14 residues. V shed 5 bases and J 7 bases; nucleotides not matched to a gene: 5.

This TCR was recovered from a woman in her 50s in good health and CMV-seropositive. The sequenced sample consisted of PBMCs. The rearrangement uses TRBV2 and TRBJ1-5, with 10 bases lining up with TRBD1. CDR3: CASSRTGGGQPQHF. CDR3 sequence (DNA): TGTGCCAGCAGTCGGACAGGGGGTGGGCAGCCCCAGCATTTT. The full variable domain, its missing parts supplied by reference TRBV2 and TRBJ1-5, is EPEVTQTPSHQVTQMGQEVILRCVPISNHLYFYWYRQILGQKVEFLVSFYNNEISEKSEIFDDQFSVERPDGSNFTLKIRSTKLEDSAMYFCASSRTGGGQPQHFGDGTRLSIL.